This T cell receptor (beta chain) emerged from a study of read filtering for tumor transcriptome and immune sequencing. At the level of the study: Among patients, 17 to 20 were male and about 15 female, aged roughly 45 to 85 (mean approximately 64).

The library was built from 400 ng RNA with molecular barcoded adaptors for alpha/delta and beta/gamma chains. TCRdb reanalysed the reads using MiXCR and keeps one entry per CDR3 protein. The sample holds 130,000 or so distinct CDR3 sequences; around 13% are singletons and the top ten take 8% to 9%. In its sample, this clonotype was seen many times. The target antigen is unknown. The J segment lost 4 bases and the V segment lost 7 bases, leaving 5 bases of the junction unmatched. The germline gives CDR1 LGHDT, CDR2 YNNKEL (reference sequence). The CDR3 is 13 residues long. Study-level points and caveats: IR-seq captured clonotypes deeper and more reliably than RNA-seq. This fraction held mixed bone marrow immune cells after CD138-negative sorting. IR-seq and RNA-seq agreed better without single-read clonotypes.

The receptor was isolated from a donor at least 40 years old with multiple myeloma. The chain has TRBV3-1 and TRBJ1-1; 8 bases line up with TRBD1. Sequencing input: a population of CD138-negative cells sorted from bone marrow. CDR3 sequence (DNA): TGTGCCAGCACCCTTACAGGGGGCACTGAAGCTTTCTTT. Its protein is CASTLTGGTEAFF. The full variable domain, its missing parts supplied by reference TRBV3-1 and TRBJ1-1, is DTAVSQTPKYLVTQMGNDKSIKCEQNLGHDTMYWYKQDSKKFLKIMFSYNNKELIINETVPNRFSPKSPDKAHLNLHINSLELGDSAVYFCASTLTGGTEAFFGQGTRLTVV.